This T cell receptor beta chain stems from a study of PD-L1 blockade in urothelial cancer. Looking at the study overall: Atezolizumab therapy began for patients in the mid-2010s, dosed at 1,200 mg intravenously every 3 weeks. Median T cell yield per blood sample was 110,000 to 150,000 cells. Prior chemotherapy regimens per patient numbered 0 to 3.

Here immunoSEQ multiplex PCR was the method, and the copy in TCRdb shows in-frame clones only, minus some. The sample contains 45,000 to 60,000 clones, approximately 85% of which appear only once. As to time point: pretreatment peripheral blood. This clone was seen only once. Germline V gene lookup returns CDR1 SEHNR and CDR2 FQNEAQ (reference sequence). The CDR3 loop spans 18 amino acids. Trimming cost V 1 base and J 1 base; bases outside gene matches: 9. The chain is built from TRBV7-9 and TRBJ2-2, with TRBD2 matching over 7 bases. The sequenced sample was PBMCs, obtained around atezolizumab (anti-PD-L1) treatment. The receptor's source is a man in his forties or fifties with urothelial cancer. DNA of the CDR3: TGTGCCAGCAGCTTAGTAGCCGCTAGCGGTATGAACACCGGGGAGCTGTTTTTT. Protein: CASSLVAASGMNTGELFF.